These 18 T cell receptor beta chains came from one sample sequenced in a study of T cells expressing NK-cell markers. No DNA is given; TCRdb re-called the 5' RACE reads and lists each CDR3 protein once. This repertoire includes roughly 390,000 distinct CDR3 sequences. Source material: blood T cells: a sorted CD56 or NKG2C T cell subset, CD4+ or CD8+ T cells, or bulk PBMC T cells (not recorded which). The receptors here all came from a woman in her forties or fifties in good health.

This chain connects TRBV5-1 to TRBJ2-1; TCRdb picks TRBD2, but there is no DNA to check that call. CDR1 is SGHRS, CDR2 YFSETQ, per germline. There are 15 residues in the CDR3. This CDR3 reads CASSPNSGPYNEQFF.

The chain couples TRBV5-5 to TRBJ2-1; the D call of TRBD1 rests on TCRdb alone, since no DNA is present to check it. The germline CDR1 and CDR2 sequences are SGHKS and YYEKEE (reference sequence). This CDR3 region has 15 residues. The CDR3 here is CASRRGQGGYNEQFF.

The chain combines TRBV7-8 with TRBJ1-1; absent DNA, TCRdb's TRBD1 call cannot be checked. The CDR3 is made up of 19 amino acids. From germline, CDR1 is SGHVS and CDR2 FQNEAQ. The CDR3: CASSQSLQGWRMGDTEAFF.

The V gene is TRBV27, the J gene TRBJ2-3. The CDR3 runs 15 residues. CDR1 MNHEY and CDR2 SMNVEV come from the germline V gene (reference sequence). This CDR3 is CASSLSRYSSDTQYF.

V and J are TRBV28 and TRBJ2-6; TCRdb selects TRBD1, and the lack of DNA leaves this call unchecked. Per the germline V gene, CDR1 is MDHEN and CDR2 is SYDVKM. The CDR3 totals 17 residues. CDR3 residues: CASSLGGLPSGANVLTF.

The rearrangement links TRBV7-9 to TRBJ1-1; the D gene TCRdb calls, TRBD1, cannot be checked with no DNA. The CDR3 runs to 13 residues. From germline, CDR1 is SEHNR and CDR2 FQNEAQ (reference sequence). CDR3 amino acids: CASSLEGGAEAFF.

The chain recombines TRBV20-1 with TRBJ2-1; TCRdb proposes TRBD2, but this gene call is untestable without DNA. Germline CDR1 DFQATT, CDR2 SNEGSKA (reference sequence). This CDR3 region has 15 residues. CDR3 amino acids: CSAISGWRVYNEQFF.

CDR3 amino acids: CASSLGTGRETQYF. J is TRBJ2-5 and V is TRBV5-1; TCRdb's D call, TRBD1, is unchecked because there is no DNA. CDR3 size: 14 residues. Germline assignment: CDR1 SGHRS and CDR2 YFSETQ.

This chain links TRBV5-1 with TRBJ2-1. There are 11 residues in the CDR3. CDR1 and CDR2 from the germline V gene are SGHRS and YFSETQ. CDR3 region: CASRRFNEQFF.

The chain recombines TRBV4-1 with TRBJ1-1; TCRdb designates TRBD1, a call that cannot be tested without DNA. The CDR3 is 15 amino acids. CDR1 is MGHRA, CDR2 YSYEKL, per germline. The CDR3 reads CASSRWTGVGTEAFF.

The rearrangement uses TRBV12-3 or TRBV12-4 and TRBJ2-3; TCRdb outputs TRBD2, but without DNA this stays unchecked. The CDR3 spans 11 residues. This CDR3 is CASKLGGTQYF.

CDR3 sequence: CASSWTEKNIQYF. The rearrangement joins TRBV7-3 to TRBJ2-4. This CDR3 has 13 residues. Germline V lookup: CDR1 SGHTA, CDR2 FQGTGA.

This rearrangement joins TRBV29-1 to TRBJ1-5. The CDR3 is 13 amino acids. The germline V gene encodes CDR1 SQVTM and CDR2 ANQGSEA. Here the CDR3 reads CSVGGLPNQPQHF.

The J gene is TRBJ2-2, the V gene TRBV10-3. Germline-derived CDR1 and CDR2 are ENHRY and SYGVKD. The CDR3 contains 13 residues. CDR3 amino acids: CAISELNTGELFF.

The chain carries TRBV10-3 and TRBJ2-7. The CDR3 has 12 amino acids. Germline loops: CDR1 ENHRY, CDR2 SYGVKD. The CDR3 loop is CAISWDLYEQYF.

V is TRBV24-1 and J is TRBJ2-1; TCRdb proposes TRBD2, but this gene call is untestable without DNA. Germline V gene sequence: CDR1 KGHDR, CDR2 SFDVKD. The CDR3 extends over 12 amino acids. The CDR3 loop is CATSDLAEGQFF.

The rearrangement links TRBV4-1 to TRBJ2-1; the D call of TRBD2 rests on TCRdb alone, since no DNA is present to check it. Germline V lookup: CDR1 MGHRA, CDR2 YSYEKL. This CDR3 spans 14 amino acids. CDR3 sequence: CASSPGLIVNEQFF.

The rearrangement uses TRBV7-9 and TRBJ2-1; with no DNA, the TCRdb D assignment of TRBD1 cannot be verified. The CDR3 has 12 amino acids. Germline loops: CDR1 SEHNR, CDR2 FQNEAQ (reference sequence). CDR3 in amino acids: CASSTGVNEQFF.